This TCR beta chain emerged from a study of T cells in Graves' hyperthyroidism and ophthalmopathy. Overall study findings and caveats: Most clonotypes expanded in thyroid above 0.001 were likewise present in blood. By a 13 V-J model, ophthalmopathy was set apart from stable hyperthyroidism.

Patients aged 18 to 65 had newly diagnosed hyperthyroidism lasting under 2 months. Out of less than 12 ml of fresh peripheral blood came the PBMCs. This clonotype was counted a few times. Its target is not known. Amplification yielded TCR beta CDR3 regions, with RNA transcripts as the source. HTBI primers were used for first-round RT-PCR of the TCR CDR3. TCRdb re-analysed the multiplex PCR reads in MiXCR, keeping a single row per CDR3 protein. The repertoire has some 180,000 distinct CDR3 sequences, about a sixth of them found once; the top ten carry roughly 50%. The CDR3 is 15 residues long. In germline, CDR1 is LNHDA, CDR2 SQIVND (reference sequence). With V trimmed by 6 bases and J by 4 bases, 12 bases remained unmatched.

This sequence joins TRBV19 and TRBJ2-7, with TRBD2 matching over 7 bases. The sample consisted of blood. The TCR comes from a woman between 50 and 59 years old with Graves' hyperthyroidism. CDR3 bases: TGTGCCAGTAGAATCGGAGGCGGGAGCCCATACGAGCAGTACTTC. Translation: CASRIGGGSPYEQYF.